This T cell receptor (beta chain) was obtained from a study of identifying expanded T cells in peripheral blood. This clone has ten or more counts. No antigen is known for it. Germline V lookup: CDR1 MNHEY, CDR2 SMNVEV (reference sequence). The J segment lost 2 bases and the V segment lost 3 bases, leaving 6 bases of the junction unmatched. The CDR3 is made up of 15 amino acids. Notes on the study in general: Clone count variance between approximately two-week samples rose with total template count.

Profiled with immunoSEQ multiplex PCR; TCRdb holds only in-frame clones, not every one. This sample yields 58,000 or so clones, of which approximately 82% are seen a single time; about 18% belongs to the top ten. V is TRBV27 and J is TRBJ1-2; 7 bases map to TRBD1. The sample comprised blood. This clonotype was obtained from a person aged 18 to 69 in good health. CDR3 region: CASSFLDRKNYGYTF. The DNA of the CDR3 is TGTGCCAGCAGTTTCCTGGACAGGAAGAACTATGGCTACACCTTC.